A selection of T cell receptor beta chains follows, all from one sample in a study of T cell responses to AZD1222 COVID-19 vaccine. Method: immunoSEQ multiplex PCR; TCRdb's copy keeps in-frame clones and lacks some. This sample has 90,000 to 150,000 clones; around 92% occur once, and the top ten carry more than 7%. The sequences come from peripheral blood, collected 28 days after the second AZD1222 dose. The receptors were gathered from an adult who received the AZD1222 COVID-19 vaccine. Each CDR3 is given without its conserved first and last residue. The order of the fields is V gene, J gene, CDR3 length, CDR3 protein.

TRBV10-3,TRBJ1-5,12,AISESDRERPQH
TRBV5-4,TRBJ2-2,14,ASSLVAGQGNGELF
TRBV3-1/TRBV3-2,TRBJ2-1,10,ASSPIGNEQF
TRBV7-8,TRBJ1-3,14,ASSLTGGVSGNTIY
TRBV9,TRBJ2-2,15,ASSPAGLADLTGELF
TRBV28,TRBJ2-2,13,ASSLLGTATGELF
TRBV2,TRBJ2-5,13,ASSERQVDGETQY
TRBV5-1,TRBJ1-5,12,ASSAQGGNQPQH
TRBV7-2,TRBJ2-1,14,ASSFASGNIRNEQF
TRBV5-4,TRBJ2-5,14,ASSLGWGARGETQY
TRBV7-9,TRBJ2-3,13,ASRGAWEGTDTQY
TRBV5-4,TRBJ1-3,13,ASSPGGAGGNTIY
TRBV29-1,TRBJ2-3,10,SVSPGSNTQY
TRBV10-1,TRBJ2-1,12,ASSEPGGRTEQF
TRBV11-2,TRBJ1-4,11,ASRGGSLGKLF
TRBV28,TRBJ1-4,12,ASSPRGRDEKLF
TRBV5-1,TRBJ1-6,14,ASSLEGGFNNSPLH
TRBV18,TRBJ1-1,12,ASSPGQGTATAF
TRBV9,TRBJ2-7,11,ASSGDVAYEQY
TRBV15,TRBJ1-1,12,ATSRSRTATEAF
TRBV2,TRBJ1-4,11,ASGVEGVEKLF
TRBV7-2,TRBJ1-4,11,ASSRQVWEKLF
TRBV28,TRBJ2-3,13,ASTTAGASTDTQY
TRBV19,TRBJ2-1,14,ATSYWGLKYYNEQF
TRBV27,TRBJ2-3,13,ASSPGTSVTDTQY
TRBV6-5,TRBJ2-7,14,ASSYSASGSSYEQY
TRBV13,TRBJ1-1,12,ASSIAGQPPEAF
TRBV5-1,TRBJ2-2,12,ASSLVGATGELF
TRBV5-5,TRBJ1-2,13,ASSVQGAGGYGYT
TRBV10-3,TRBJ1-2,12,AISESRGLGGYT
TRBV6-5,TRBJ1-5,12,ASSSYYSNQPQH
TRBV28,TRBJ1-5,13,ASSLKSVGAQPQH
TRBV6-6,TRBJ2-1,13,ASSYELQGKNEQF
TRBV19,TRBJ1-1,13,ASNDRGRMNTEAF
TRBV10-3,TRBJ2-5,11,AISGHIGETQY
TRBV18,TRBJ1-4,12,ASSQQETNEKLF
TRBV20-1,TRBJ2-1,12,SASARLLNNEQF
TRBV19,TRBJ2-1,15,ASTRLAGGSSYNEQF
TRBV5-1,TRBJ2-3,14,ASSTTGTSFTDTQY
TRBV27,TRBJ2-1,9,ASTSGVEQF
TRBV2,TRBJ2-5,15,ASSESLASGKQETQY
TRBV18,TRBJ1-1,12,ASSRGSGWTEAF
TRBV2,TRBJ1-5,11,ASKENTNSPQH
TRBV5-4,TRBJ1-2,11,ASSTGGDDGYT
TRBV5-8,TRBJ2-2,14,ASSLRDRVRTGELF
TRBV5-1,TRBJ2-3,14,ASSWGVHYLTDTQY
TRBV11-2,TRBJ1-6,12,ASSLDSFGNVLH
TRBV25-1,TRBJ1-5,14,ASSEEGGGTNQPQH
TRBV28,TRBJ2-5,10,ASSLLGRTQY
TRBV28,TRBJ2-1,14,ASISTVANHYNEQF
TRBV7-9,TRBJ1-1,13,ASSLAGTGRTEAF
TRBV19,TRBJ1-1,14,ASSSPTGGPNTEAF
TRBV29-1,TRBJ1-1,10,SADRGNTEAF
TRBV19,TRBJ1-2,10,ASETPNYGYT
TRBV5-4,TRBJ1-1,13,ASSLAVGTGPEAF